This is a list of T cell receptor beta chains from one sample in a study of shared clonotypes between healthy human individuals. TCRdb's copy holds only in-frame clones and misses some; the assay was immunoSEQ multiplex PCR. Of over 2 million clones in the sample, 85% to 95% are singletons; the top ten hold more than 0.1%. The sample consisted of naive CD4+ T cells sorted from blood. The receptors shown here come from a man younger than 30 in good health. Both conserved end residues are part of each CDR3. The D gene is left open where the match is weak. Part of the rows lack a size; the others show once, few, many or a class for expanded clones.

J: TRBJ1-2; V: TRBV9; D: NA; size: NA; DNA: TGTGCCAGCAGCGTAGAACAGGCAGGAGGCTACACCTTC; CDR3: CASSVEQAGGYTF
J: TRBJ2-2; V: TRBV11-2; D: TRBD2; size: NA; DNA: TGTGCCAGCAGCTTAGATTGGACTAGCGGGACCATACCCGGGGAGCTGTTTTTT; CDR3: CASSLDWTSGTIPGELFF
J: TRBJ2-7; V: TRBV5-1; D: NA; size: NA; DNA: TGCGCCAGCAGTAGAGTTGGCGGGCCAACCGAGCAGTACTTC; CDR3: CASSRVGGPTEQYF
J: TRBJ2-7; V: TRBV7-9; D: NA; size: once; DNA: TGTGCCAGCAGCGGAATGGGGGGACTCTCCTACGAGCAGTACTTC; CDR3: CASSGMGGLSYEQYF
J: TRBJ1-5; V: TRBV7-2; D: TRBD1; size: NA; DNA: TGTGCCAGCAGCTTAGATCAGGGGGCCCAGCCCCAGCATTTT; CDR3: CASSLDQGAQPQHF
J: TRBJ1-2; V: TRBV27; D: TRBD1; size: NA; DNA: TGTGCCAGCAGTTCGGGACAGGTCTATGGCTACACCTTC; CDR3: CASSSGQVYGYTF
J: TRBJ2-3; V: TRBV6-5; D: NA; size: NA; DNA: TGTGCCAGCAGACTCCTCGGGGGAAGCACAGATACGCAGTATTTT; CDR3: CASRLLGGSTDTQYF
J: TRBJ2-1; V: TRBV7-7; D: NA; size: NA; DNA: TGTGCTAGCAGCTTGATAGTAGGGAGCTCCAATGAGCAGTTCTTC; CDR3: CASSLIVGSSNEQFF
J: TRBJ1-5; V: TRBV25-1; D: TRBD1; size: once; DNA: TGTGCCAGCAGTGGACCCGGGACAGGGAACAATCAGCCCCAGCATTTT; CDR3: CASSGPGTGNNQPQHF
J: TRBJ2-7; V: TRBV7-6; D: TRBD1; size: NA; DNA: TGTGCCAGCAGCTCGAGGACAGGGGGCGCCCCCTACGAGCAGTACTTC; CDR3: CASSSRTGGAPYEQYF
J: TRBJ1-5; V: TRBV7-2; D: TRBD1; size: NA; DNA: TGTGCCAGCAGCTTAGCTCCGGACAGGGTAAATCAGCCCCAGCATTTT; CDR3: CASSLAPDRVNQPQHF
J: TRBJ2-7; V: TRBV18; D: TRBD2; size: NA; DNA: TGTGCCAGCTCGGCGTCCATCGGGGGGGCCCTCCCCTACGAGCAGTACTTC; CDR3: CASSASIGGALPYEQYF
J: TRBJ2-2; V: TRBV9; D: NA; size: NA; DNA: TGTGCCAGCAGCCCGTTTACGGACCCGAACACCGGGGAGCTGTTTTTT; CDR3: CASSPFTDPNTGELFF
J: TRBJ1-1; V: TRBV5-6; D: NA; size: NA; DNA: TGTGCCAGCACCTCGCCCCGACTAGGGAACACTGAAGCTTTCTTT; CDR3: CASTSPRLGNTEAFF
J: TRBJ1-2; V: TRBV7-9; D: TRBD1; size: NA; DNA: TGTGCCAGCAGCTATGGTGGGACAGACTATGGCTACACCTTC; CDR3: CASSYGGTDYGYTF
J: TRBJ2-1; V: TRBV11-3; D: NA; size: NA; DNA: TGTGCCAGCAGCTTTACCGACTTCGATGAGCAGTTCTTC; CDR3: CASSFTDFDEQFF
J: TRBJ2-1; V: TRBV5-1; D: NA; size: NA; DNA: TGCGCCAGCAGCTTGGATTGGCAGCGGAATGAGCAGTTCTTC; CDR3: CASSLDWQRNEQFF
J: TRBJ1-5; V: TRBV6-1; D: NA; size: NA; DNA: TGTGCCAGCAGTGAATCCAGGGGCAATCAGCCCCAGCATTTT; CDR3: CASSESRGNQPQHF
J: TRBJ1-2; V: TRBV6-5; D: TRBD1; size: NA; DNA: TGTGCCAGCAGGGGACAGGGGCGTCTTCTCTATGGCTACACCTTC; CDR3: CASRGQGRLLYGYTF
J: TRBJ2-7; V: TRBV5-4; D: NA; size: NA; DNA: TGTGCCAGCAGCTTGATGGACGAGCAGTACTTC; CDR3: CASSLMDEQYF
J: TRBJ2-7; V: TRBV5-1; D: TRBD1; size: once; DNA: TGCGCCAGCAGTTCCGCCGCACAGGGGGCGATAGTGTTTCCCGAGCAGTACTTC; CDR3: CASSSAAQGAIVFPEQYF
J: TRBJ2-7; V: TRBV28; D: NA; size: NA; DNA: TGTGCCAGCAGTCTATGGGACATACCGAGCTCCTACGAGCAGTACTTC; CDR3: CASSLWDIPSSYEQYF
J: TRBJ1-4; V: TRBV7-3; D: TRBD1; size: NA; DNA: TGTGCCAGCAGCGTCCGGGACAGGCGTGAAAAACTGTTTTTT; CDR3: CASSVRDRREKLFF
J: TRBJ2-1; V: TRBV12-5; D: NA; size: NA; DNA: TGTGCTAGTGGTTCGTCGGCAGGTGAGCAGTTCTTC; CDR3: CASGSSAGEQFF
J: TRBJ2-7; V: TRBV19; D: NA; size: NA; DNA: TGTGCCAGTAATGGGGGCCAGGGCCCCTACGAGCAGTACTTC; CDR3: CASNGGQGPYEQYF
J: TRBJ1-1; V: TRBV9; D: NA; size: once; DNA: TGTGCCAGCAGCGTAGCGACAGAGAACACTGAAGCTTTCTTT; CDR3: CASSVATENTEAFF
J: TRBJ2-5; V: TRBV30; D: NA; size: NA; DNA: TGTGCCTGGAGTGGCTCGTTCGCAGGGGGGCAAGAGACCCAGTACTTC; CDR3: CAWSGSFAGGQETQYF
J: TRBJ2-7; V: TRBV5-1; D: NA; size: NA; DNA: TGCGCCAGCAGCTTGGAAGGGTACGAGCAGTACTTC; CDR3: CASSLEGYEQYF
J: TRBJ2-7; V: TRBV28; D: TRBD1; size: NA; DNA: TGTGCCAGCAGGGGGACAGGGGGCTACGAGCAGTACTTC; CDR3: CASRGTGGYEQYF
J: TRBJ2-7; V: TRBV4-3; D: NA; size: NA; DNA: TGCGCCAGCAGCCAAGGGAAAGGACCCTACGAGCAGTACTTC; CDR3: CASSQGKGPYEQYF
J: TRBJ1-1; V: TRBV5-1; D: NA; size: NA; DNA: TGCGCCAGCAGTTTTTCTACCATGAACACTGAAGCTTTCTTT; CDR3: CASSFSTMNTEAFF
J: TRBJ2-2; V: TRBV2; D: NA; size: NA; DNA: TGTGCCAGCAGTAGCCAGGACACCGGGGAGCTGTTTTTT; CDR3: CASSSQDTGELFF
J: TRBJ1-4; V: TRBV5-4; D: TRBD1; size: NA; DNA: TGTGCCAGCAGCTCGAGGGGACAGGGTGGAGATGAAAAACTGTTTTTT; CDR3: CASSSRGQGGDEKLFF
J: TRBJ1-4; V: TRBV25-1; D: NA; size: NA; DNA: TGTGCCAGCAGTGATGGGGGCCTGGGAGAAAAACTGTTTTTT; CDR3: CASSDGGLGEKLFF
J: TRBJ1-1; V: TRBV15; D: NA; size: NA; DNA: TGTGCCACCAGCAGAGAGGGACACTTGAACACTGAAGCTTTCTTT; CDR3: CATSREGHLNTEAFF
J: TRBJ2-7; V: TRBV5-4; D: TRBD1; size: once; DNA: TGTGCCAGCAGTTGGGACAGGACGAGCTCCTACGAGCAGTACTTC; CDR3: CASSWDRTSSYEQYF
J: TRBJ2-1; V: TRBV6-5; D: TRBD2; size: NA; DNA: TGTGCCAGCAGTTACTCGGGTAGCGGGGAGCAGTTCTTC; CDR3: CASSYSGSGEQFF
J: TRBJ1-3; V: TRBV20-1; D: NA; size: once; DNA: TGCAGTGCTATGGAGGGAAACACCATATATTTT; CDR3: CSAMEGNTIYF
J: TRBJ2-3; V: TRBV10-1; D: NA; size: NA; DNA: TGCGCCAGCAGTGAGAGTTCCATCTCGGCCACAGATACGCAGTATTTT; CDR3: CASSESSISATDTQYF
J: TRBJ2-7; V: TRBV5-3; D: NA; size: NA; DNA: TGTGCCAGAAGCTTATTCAGGGTGACCTACGAGCAGTACTTC; CDR3: CARSLFRVTYEQYF
J: TRBJ2-2; V: TRBV21-1; D: NA; size: NA; DNA: TGTGCCAGCAGCAAAGAGAAAGGAGGCGGGCCAGGGAAGGACACCGGGGAGCTGTTTTTT; CDR3: CASSKEKGGGPGKDTGELFF
J: TRBJ2-5; V: TRBV6-6; D: NA; size: NA; DNA: TGTGCCAGCAGCCAAGGGGGTTGGGAGACCCAGTACTTC; CDR3: CASSQGGWETQYF
J: TRBJ1-2; V: TRBV2; D: NA; size: NA; DNA: TGTGCCAGCAGTGACCAATCGGGTGGCTACACCTTC; CDR3: CASSDQSGGYTF
J: TRBJ2-3; V: TRBV6-6; D: NA; size: NA; DNA: TGTGCCAGCAGGCCCCAGATCTTCACAGATACGCAGTATTTT; CDR3: CASRPQIFTDTQYF
J: TRBJ2-3; V: TRBV29-1; D: TRBD1; size: NA; DNA: TGCAGCGCCACCGGGACAGGAAGCACAGATACGCAGTATTTT; CDR3: CSATGTGSTDTQYF
J: TRBJ2-1; V: TRBV5-1; D: NA; size: NA; DNA: TGCGCCAGCAGCTTGGATGGGGGGCTGGACGAGCAGTTCTTC; CDR3: CASSLDGGLDEQFF
J: TRBJ2-2; V: TRBV9; D: NA; size: NA; DNA: TGTGCCAGCAGCTCTGGGACTTCCAATTCCGGGGAGCTGTTTTTT; CDR3: CASSSGTSNSGELFF
J: TRBJ1-5; V: TRBV6-6; D: TRBD1; size: NA; DNA: TGTGCCAGCAGTTTGACAGGGCCGAAGACGGGGCAGCCCCAGCATTTT; CDR3: CASSLTGPKTGQPQHF
J: TRBJ1-3; V: TRBV5-6; D: NA; size: NA; DNA: TGTGCCAGCAGCTTGGGGGCCAGCCTCTCTGGAAACACCATATATTTT; CDR3: CASSLGASLSGNTIYF
J: TRBJ2-5; V: TRBV4-1; D: TRBD1; size: once; DNA: TGCGCCAGCAGCCAAGATCGACAGGGTAAAGAGACCCAGTACTTC; CDR3: CASSQDRQGKETQYF
J: TRBJ2-5; V: TRBV28; D: NA; size: NA; DNA: TGTGCCAGCAGTTCCAGCGAGACCCAGTACTTC; CDR3: CASSSSETQYF